Sequencing of this T cell receptor (beta chain) was carried out in a study of blood T cells in healthy people across ages. Then a second PCR, running about 7 to 11 cycles, was carried out with a sample-barcoded 5' primer and a J-beta primer mix. Through a template-switch adaptor with 12 random nucleotides, each cDNA molecule received a tag. Each CDR3 protein is one row after TCRdb ran MiXCR on the 5' RACE reads. This table holds 1.5 million to 2 million distinct CDR3 sequences, just under 50% found once. Germline V gene lookup returns CDR1 MNHNY and CDR2 SVGAGI (reference sequence). This CDR3 is 12 amino acids long. V was trimmed by 2 bases and J by 4 bases, leaving 6 bases between them. Each sample yielded at least 5.5 micrograms of PBMC total RNA.

The TCR originated in a woman aged 40-49 years in good health. Sequences were obtained from blood. V and J are TRBV6-6 and TRBJ2-7, with unresolved D. In nucleotides, the CDR3 is TGTGCCAGCAGTTACGACACATACGAGCAGTACTTC. Its translation is CASSYDTYEQYF.